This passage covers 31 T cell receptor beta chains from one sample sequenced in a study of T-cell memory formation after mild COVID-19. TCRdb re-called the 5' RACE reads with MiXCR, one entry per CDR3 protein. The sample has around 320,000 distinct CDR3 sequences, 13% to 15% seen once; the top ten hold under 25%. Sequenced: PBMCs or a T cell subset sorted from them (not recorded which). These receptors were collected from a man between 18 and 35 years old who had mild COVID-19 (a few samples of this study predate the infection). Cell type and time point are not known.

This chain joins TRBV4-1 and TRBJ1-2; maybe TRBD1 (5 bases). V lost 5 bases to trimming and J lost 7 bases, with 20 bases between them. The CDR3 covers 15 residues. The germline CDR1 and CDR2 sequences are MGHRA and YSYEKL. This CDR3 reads CASSSQDGGLRGYTF. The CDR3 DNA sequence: TGCGCCAGCAGCTCCCAGGACGGGGGGTTACGTGGCTACACCTTC.

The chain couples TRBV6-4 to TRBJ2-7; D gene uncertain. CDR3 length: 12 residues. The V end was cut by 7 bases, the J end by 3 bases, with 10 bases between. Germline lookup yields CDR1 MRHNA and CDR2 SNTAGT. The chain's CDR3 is CASTSLDYEQYV. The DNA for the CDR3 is TGTGCCAGCACGAGCCTTGACTACGAGCAGTACGTC.

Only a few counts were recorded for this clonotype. Here the CDR3 reads CSFPHGNTEAFF. The DNA for the CDR3 is TGCAGCTTCCCACACGGTAACACTGAAGCTTTCTTT. V usage is TRBV20-1 and J usage is TRBJ1-1; the D is unclear. This CDR3 is built from 12 residues. The V gene's germline CDR1 is DFQATT and CDR2 SNEGSKA (reference sequence).

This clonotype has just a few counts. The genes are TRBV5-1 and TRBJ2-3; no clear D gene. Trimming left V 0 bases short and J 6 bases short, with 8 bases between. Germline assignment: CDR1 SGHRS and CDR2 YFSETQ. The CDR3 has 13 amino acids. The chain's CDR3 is CASSLALDDTQYF. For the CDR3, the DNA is TGCGCCAGCAGCTTGGCGCTCGACGATACGCAGTATTTT.

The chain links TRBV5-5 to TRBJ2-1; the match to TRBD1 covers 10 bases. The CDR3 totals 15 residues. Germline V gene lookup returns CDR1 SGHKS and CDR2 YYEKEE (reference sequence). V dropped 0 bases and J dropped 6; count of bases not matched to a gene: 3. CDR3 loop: CASSLGQGARNEQFF. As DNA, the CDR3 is TGTGCCAGCAGCTTGGGACAGGGGGCGCGCAATGAGCAGTTCTTC. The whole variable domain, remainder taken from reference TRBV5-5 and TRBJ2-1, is DAGVTQSPTHLIKTRGQQVTLRCSPISGHKSVSWYQQVLGQGPQFIFQYYEKEERGRGNFPDRFSARQFPNYSSELNVNALLLGDSALYLCASSLGQGARNEQFFGPGTRLTVL.

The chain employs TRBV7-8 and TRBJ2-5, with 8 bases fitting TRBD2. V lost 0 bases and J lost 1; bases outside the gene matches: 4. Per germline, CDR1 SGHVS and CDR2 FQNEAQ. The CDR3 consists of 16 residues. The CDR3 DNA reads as TGTGCCAGCAGCTTAGCGGTTAGCGGGGTCCAAGAGACCCAGTACTTC. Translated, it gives CASSLAVSGVQETQYF.

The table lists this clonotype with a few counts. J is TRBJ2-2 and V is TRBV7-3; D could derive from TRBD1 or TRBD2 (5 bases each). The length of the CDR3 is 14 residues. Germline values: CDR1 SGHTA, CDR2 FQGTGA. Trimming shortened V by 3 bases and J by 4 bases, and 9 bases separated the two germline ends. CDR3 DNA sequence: TGTGCCAGCAGCTTCGGGACGAGCACCGGGGAGCTGTTTTTT. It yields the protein CASSFGTSTGELFF.

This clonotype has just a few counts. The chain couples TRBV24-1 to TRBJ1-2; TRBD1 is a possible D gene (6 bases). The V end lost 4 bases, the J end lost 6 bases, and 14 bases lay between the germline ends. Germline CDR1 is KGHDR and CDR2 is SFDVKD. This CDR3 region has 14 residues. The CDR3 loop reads CATSEGRGSDGYTF. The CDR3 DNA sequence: TGTGCCACCAGTGAGGGCAGGGGTAGCGATGGCTACACCTTC.

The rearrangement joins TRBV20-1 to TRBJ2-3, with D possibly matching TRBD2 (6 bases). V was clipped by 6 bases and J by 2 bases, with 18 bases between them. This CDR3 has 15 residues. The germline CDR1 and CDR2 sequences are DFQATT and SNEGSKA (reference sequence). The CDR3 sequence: CSAPPNGGNTDTQYF. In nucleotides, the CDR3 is TGCAGTGCCCCCCCCAATGGGGGGAACACAGATACGCAGTATTTT.

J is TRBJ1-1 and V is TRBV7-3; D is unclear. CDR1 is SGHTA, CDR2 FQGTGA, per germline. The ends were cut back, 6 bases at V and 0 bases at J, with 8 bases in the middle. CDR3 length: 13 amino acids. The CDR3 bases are TGTGCCAGCAGTGGGCGGATGAACACTGAAGCTTTCTTT. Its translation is CASSGRMNTEAFF.

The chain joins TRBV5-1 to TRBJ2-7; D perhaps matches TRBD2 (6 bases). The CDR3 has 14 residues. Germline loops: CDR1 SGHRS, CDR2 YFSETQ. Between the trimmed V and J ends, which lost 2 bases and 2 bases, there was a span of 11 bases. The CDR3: CASSFAGRTYEQYF. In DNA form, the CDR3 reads TGCGCCAGCAGCTTTGCGGGGCGCACCTACGAGCAGTACTTC.

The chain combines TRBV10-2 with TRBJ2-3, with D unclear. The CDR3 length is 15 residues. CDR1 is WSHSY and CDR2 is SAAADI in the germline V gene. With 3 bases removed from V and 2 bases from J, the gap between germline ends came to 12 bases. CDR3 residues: CASSERSRATDTQYF. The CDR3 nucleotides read TGCGCCAGCAGTGAACGGTCTCGAGCCACAGATACGCAGTATTTT.

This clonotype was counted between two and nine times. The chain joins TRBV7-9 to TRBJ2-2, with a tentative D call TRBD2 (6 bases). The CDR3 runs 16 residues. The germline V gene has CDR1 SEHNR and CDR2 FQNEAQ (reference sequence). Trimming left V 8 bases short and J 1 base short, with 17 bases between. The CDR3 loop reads CASSLADLQNTGELFF. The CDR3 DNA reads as TGTGCCAGCTCTTTAGCGGATTTACAGAACACCGGGGAGCTGTTTTTT.

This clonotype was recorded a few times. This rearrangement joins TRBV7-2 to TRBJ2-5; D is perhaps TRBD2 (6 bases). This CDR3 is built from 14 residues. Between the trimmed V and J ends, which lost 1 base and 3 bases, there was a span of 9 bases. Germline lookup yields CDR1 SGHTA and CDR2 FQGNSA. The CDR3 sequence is CASSLGPSEETQYF. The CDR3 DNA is TGTGCCAGCAGCTTAGGCCCTAGCGAAGAGACCCAGTACTTC.

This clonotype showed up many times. The CDR3 sequence: CASDKTGGVLTDTQYF. The CDR3 region has the DNA TGTGCCAGCGACAAGACAGGGGGCGTACTCACAGATACGCAGTATTTT. V is TRBV5-6 and J is TRBJ2-3; 10 bases agree with TRBD1. J gave up 2 bases and V 7 bases, and 10 bases lay outside the gene matches. Looked up from germline, CDR1 is SGHDT and CDR2 is YYEEEE. The CDR3 runs 16 residues.

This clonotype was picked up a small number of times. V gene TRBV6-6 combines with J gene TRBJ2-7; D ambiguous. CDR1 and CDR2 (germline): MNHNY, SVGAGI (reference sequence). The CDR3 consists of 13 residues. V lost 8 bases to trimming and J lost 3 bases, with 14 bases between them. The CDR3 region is CASRQPPHYEQYF. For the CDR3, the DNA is TGTGCCAGCCGTCAACCCCCTCACTACGAGCAGTACTTC.

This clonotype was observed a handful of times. CDR3 protein: CASSQPGQASYNEQFF. The DNA for the CDR3 is TGTGCCAGCAGCCAACCGGGACAGGCCTCCTACAATGAGCAGTTCTTC. The V call is TRBV14, the J call TRBJ2-1; 8 bases map to TRBD1. In germline, CDR1 is SGHDN, CDR2 FVKESK. Trimming removed 2 bases from V and 0 bases from J; junction bases left unmatched: 3. This CDR3 comprises 16 residues.

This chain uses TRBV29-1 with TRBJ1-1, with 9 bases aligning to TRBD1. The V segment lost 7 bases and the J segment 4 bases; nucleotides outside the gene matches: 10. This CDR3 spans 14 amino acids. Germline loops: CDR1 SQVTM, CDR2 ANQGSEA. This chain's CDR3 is CSARQQGAGTEAFF. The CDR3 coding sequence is TGCAGCGCACGCCAACAGGGGGCTGGCACTGAAGCTTTCTTT.

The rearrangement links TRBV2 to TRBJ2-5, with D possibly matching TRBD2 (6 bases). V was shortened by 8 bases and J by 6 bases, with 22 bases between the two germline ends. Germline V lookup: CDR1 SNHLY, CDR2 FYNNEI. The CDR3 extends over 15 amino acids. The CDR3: CASGPGTLSGKTQYF. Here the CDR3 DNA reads TGTGCCAGCGGGCCAGGGACTCTGTCGGGGAAGACCCAGTACTTC.

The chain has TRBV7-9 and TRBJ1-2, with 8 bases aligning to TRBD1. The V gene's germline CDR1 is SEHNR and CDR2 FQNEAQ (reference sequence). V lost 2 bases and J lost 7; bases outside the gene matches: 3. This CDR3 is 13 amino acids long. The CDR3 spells CASSLIGQGGYTF. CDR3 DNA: TGTGCCAGCAGCTTAATCGGACAGGGTGGCTACACCTTC.

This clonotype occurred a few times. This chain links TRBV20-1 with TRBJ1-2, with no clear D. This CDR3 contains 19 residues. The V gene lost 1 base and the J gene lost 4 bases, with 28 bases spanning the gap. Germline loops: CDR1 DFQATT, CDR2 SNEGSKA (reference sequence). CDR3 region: CSARVQAHSPRKEFYGYTF. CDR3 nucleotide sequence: TGCAGTGCTAGAGTTCAGGCCCACAGCCCTCGGAAGGAGTTCTATGGCTACACCTTC.

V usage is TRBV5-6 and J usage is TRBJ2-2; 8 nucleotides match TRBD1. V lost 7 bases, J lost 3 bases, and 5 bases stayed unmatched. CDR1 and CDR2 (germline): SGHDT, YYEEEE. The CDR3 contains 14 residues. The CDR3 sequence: CASFGQGYTGELFF. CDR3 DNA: TGTGCCAGCTTCGGACAGGGCTACACCGGGGAGCTGTTTTTT.

CDR3 in amino acids: CASSHIPGTSKTGELFF. The CDR3 region has the DNA TGCGCCAGCAGCCACATCCCCGGGACTAGCAAGACCGGGGAGCTGTTTTTT. The chain joins TRBV4-1 to TRBJ2-2, with TRBD2 identical over 9 bases. The germline V gene has CDR1 MGHRA and CDR2 YSYEKL. This CDR3 spans 17 amino acids. The V gene end was trimmed by 3 bases and the J gene end by 5 bases; junction bases not matched to a gene: 10.

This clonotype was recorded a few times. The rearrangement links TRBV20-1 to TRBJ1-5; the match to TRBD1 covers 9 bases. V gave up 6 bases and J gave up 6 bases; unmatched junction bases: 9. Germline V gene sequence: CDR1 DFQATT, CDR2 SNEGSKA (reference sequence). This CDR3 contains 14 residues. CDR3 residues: CSARGQGLTQPQHF. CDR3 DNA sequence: TGCAGTGCGAGGGGACAGGGTTTAACTCAGCCCCAGCATTTT.

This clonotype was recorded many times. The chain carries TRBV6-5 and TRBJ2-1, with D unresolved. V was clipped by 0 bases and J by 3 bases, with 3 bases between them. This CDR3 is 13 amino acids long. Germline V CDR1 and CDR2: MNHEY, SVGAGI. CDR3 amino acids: CASSYSNYNEQFF. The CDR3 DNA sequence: TGTGCCAGCAGTTACTCCAACTACAATGAGCAGTTCTTC.

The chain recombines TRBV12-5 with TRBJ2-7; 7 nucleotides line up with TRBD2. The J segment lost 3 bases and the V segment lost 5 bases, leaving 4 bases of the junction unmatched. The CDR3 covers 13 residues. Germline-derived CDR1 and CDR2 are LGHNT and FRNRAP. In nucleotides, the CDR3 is TGTGCTAGTGGTCTGGGGACTAACTACGAGCAGTACTTC. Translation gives CASGLGTNYEQYF.

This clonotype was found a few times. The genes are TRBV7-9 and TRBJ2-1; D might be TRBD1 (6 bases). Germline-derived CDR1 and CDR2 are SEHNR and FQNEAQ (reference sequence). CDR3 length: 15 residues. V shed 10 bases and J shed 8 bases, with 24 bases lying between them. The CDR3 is CATAPGDTYLDEQFF. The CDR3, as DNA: TGTGCCACCGCACCCGGGGACACCTATCTCGATGAGCAGTTCTTC.

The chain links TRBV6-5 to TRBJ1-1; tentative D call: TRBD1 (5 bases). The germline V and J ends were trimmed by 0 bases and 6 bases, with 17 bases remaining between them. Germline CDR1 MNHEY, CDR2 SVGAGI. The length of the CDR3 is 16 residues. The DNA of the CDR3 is TGTGCCAGCAGTTACTCCTGGGGCAGCCAGAGTTCTGAAGCTTTCTTT. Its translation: CASSYSWGSQSSEAFF.

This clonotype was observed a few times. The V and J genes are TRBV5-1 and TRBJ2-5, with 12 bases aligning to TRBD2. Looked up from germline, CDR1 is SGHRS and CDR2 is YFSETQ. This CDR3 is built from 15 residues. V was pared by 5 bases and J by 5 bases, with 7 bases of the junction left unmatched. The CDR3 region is CASRTSGGRFETQYF. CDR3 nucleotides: TGCGCCAGCAGGACTAGCGGGGGCCGGTTCGAGACCCAGTACTTC.

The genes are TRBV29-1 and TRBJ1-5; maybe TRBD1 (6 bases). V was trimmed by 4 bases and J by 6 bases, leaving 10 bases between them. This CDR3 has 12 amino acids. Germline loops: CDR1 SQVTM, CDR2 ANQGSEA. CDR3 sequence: CSVGFRGQPQHF. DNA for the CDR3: TGCAGCGTTGGTTTCAGGGGTCAGCCCCAGCATTTT. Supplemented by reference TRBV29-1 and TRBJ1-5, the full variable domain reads SAVISQKPSRDICQRGTSLTIQCQVDSQVTMMFWYRQQPGQSLTLIATANQGSEATYESGFVIDKFPISRPNLTFSTLTVSNMSPEDSSIYLCSVGFRGQPQHFGDGTRLSIL.

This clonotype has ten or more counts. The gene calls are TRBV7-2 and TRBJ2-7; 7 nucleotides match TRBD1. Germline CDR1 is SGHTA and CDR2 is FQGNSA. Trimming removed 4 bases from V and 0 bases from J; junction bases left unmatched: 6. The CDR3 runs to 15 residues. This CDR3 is CASSSDRFYSYEQYF. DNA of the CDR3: TGTGCCAGCAGCTCGGACAGGTTTTACTCCTACGAGCAGTACTTC. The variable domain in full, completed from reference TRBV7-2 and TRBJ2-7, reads GAGVSQSPSNKVTEKGKDVELRCDPISGHTALYWYRQSLGQGLEFLIYFQGNSAPDKSGLPSDRFSAERTGGSVSTLTIQRTQQEDSAVYLCASSSDRFYSYEQYFGPGTRLTVT.